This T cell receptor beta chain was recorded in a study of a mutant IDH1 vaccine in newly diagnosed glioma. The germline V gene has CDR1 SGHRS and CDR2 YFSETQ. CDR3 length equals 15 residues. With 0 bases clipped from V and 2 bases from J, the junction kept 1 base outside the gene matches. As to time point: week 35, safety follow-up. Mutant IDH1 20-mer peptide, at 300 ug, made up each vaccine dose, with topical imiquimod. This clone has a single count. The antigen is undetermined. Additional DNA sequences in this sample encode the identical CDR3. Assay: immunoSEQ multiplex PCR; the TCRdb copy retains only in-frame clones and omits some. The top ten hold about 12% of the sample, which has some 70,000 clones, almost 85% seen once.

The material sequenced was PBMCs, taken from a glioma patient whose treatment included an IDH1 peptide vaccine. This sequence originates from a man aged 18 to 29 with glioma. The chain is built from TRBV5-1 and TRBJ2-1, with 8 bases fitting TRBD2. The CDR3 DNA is TGCGCCAGCAGCTTGGAAGCGGGGGCCTACAATGAGCAGTTCTTC. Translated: CASSLEAGAYNEQFF. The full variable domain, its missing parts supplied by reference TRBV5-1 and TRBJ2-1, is KAGVTQTPRYLIKTRGQQVTLSCSPISGHRSVSWYQQTPGQGLQFLFEYFSETQRNKGNFPGRFSGRQFSNSRSEMNVSTLELGDSALYLCASSLEAGAYNEQFFGPGTRLTVL.